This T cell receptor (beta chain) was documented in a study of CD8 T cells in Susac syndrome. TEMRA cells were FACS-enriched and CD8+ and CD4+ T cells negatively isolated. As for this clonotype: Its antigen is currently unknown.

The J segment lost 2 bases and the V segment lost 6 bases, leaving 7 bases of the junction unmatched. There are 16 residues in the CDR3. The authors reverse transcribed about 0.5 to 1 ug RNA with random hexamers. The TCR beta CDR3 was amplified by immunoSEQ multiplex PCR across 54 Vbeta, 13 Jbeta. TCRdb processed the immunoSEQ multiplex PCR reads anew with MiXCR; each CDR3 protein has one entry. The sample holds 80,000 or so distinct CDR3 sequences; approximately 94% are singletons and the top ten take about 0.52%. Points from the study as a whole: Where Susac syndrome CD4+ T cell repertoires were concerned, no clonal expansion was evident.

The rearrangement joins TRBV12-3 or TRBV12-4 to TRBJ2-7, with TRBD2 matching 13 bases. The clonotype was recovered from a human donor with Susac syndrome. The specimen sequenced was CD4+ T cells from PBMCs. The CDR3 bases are TGTGCCAGCAGCAGGGGACTAGCGGGGACCACCTACGAGCAGTACTTC. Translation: CASSRGLAGTTYEQYF.